This T cell receptor beta chain is from a study of cytomegalovirus exposure and HLA in healthy donors. About the study: The same platform as the approximately 640 first-cohort repertoires was used for the 120 validation repertoires, a later analysis reported. The study, taken as a whole, reports: It was found in a later analysis that first-cohort TCR clusters tended to co-occur in the 90 to 150 validation repertoires. Among TCR beta chains, those listed as cytomegalovirus-associated numbered more than 150.

CDR1 is GTSNPN, CDR2 SVGIG, per germline (reference sequence). The CDR3 loop spans 13 amino acids. Trimming removed 2 bases at V and 1 base at J, with 9 bases between. Separation from the roughly 600-subject first cohort characterized the approximately 120-subject validation cohort, to which the donors belonged. Clones were read by immunoSEQ multiplex PCR, and TCRdb kept only the in-frame ones, dropping some. In the table there are about 280,000 clones, roughly 90% of which are singletons. On this clone: Antigen: not known.

The chain links TRBV30 to TRBJ2-7; D is undetermined. The sequence was collected from a woman aged 18-29 years in good health and CMV-seronegative. What was sequenced was PBMCs. The CDR3 loop reads CAWSYDKSYEQYF. CDR3 sequence (DNA): TGTGCCTGGAGTTACGACAAATCCTACGAGCAGTACTTC.